These 12 T cell receptor beta chains came from one sample sequenced in a study of CD8 T cells in ankylosing spondylitis. From the 5' RACE reads, TCRdb called clonotypes with MiXCR, one entry per CDR3 protein. The table has about 200,000 distinct CDR3 sequences, around 13% seen once; the top ten hold 15% to 20%. Sequencing was performed on blood, either unsorted or a sorted T cell fraction (not recorded which). These receptors were obtained from a male donor with ankylosing spondylitis or in good health (not recorded which).

The chain links TRBV24-1 to TRBJ2-1, with TRBD1 matching over 8 bases. The CDR3 has 13 residues. The V and J ends lost 5 bases and 4 bases, in that order; junction bases with no gene match: 0. From germline, CDR1 is KGHDR and CDR2 SFDVKD. The CDR3 DNA is TGTGCCACCAGTGGGGACAGGTACAATGAGCAGTTCTTC. Amino acids: CATSGDRYNEQFF.

This clonotype was found many times. V usage is TRBV20-1 and J usage is TRBJ2-1; D unclear. Trimming stripped 5 bases from V and 0 bases from J, with 8 bases between. This CDR3 region has 13 residues. Germline loops: CDR1 DFQATT, CDR2 SNEGSKA (reference sequence). The CDR3 sequence: CSARLLSYNEQFF. CDR3 coding DNA: TGCAGTGCTCGACTCCTCTCCTACAATGAGCAGTTCTTC.

About this clonotype itself: A read error is possible here, since a much larger clone lies one base away. The chain has TRBV5-1 and TRBJ2-5, with a weak D call TRBD2 (6 bases). CDR1 and CDR2 from the germline V gene are SGHRS and YFSETQ. CDR3 size: 15 residues. For the CDR3, the DNA is TGCGCCAGCAGCTCCCTTGAGAGGGAGGAAGATACCCAGTACTTC. It codes for CASSSLEREEDTQYF.

This rearrangement joins TRBV20-1 to TRBJ1-1; D is unclear. Per the germline V gene, CDR1 is DFQATT and CDR2 is SNEGSKA (reference sequence). V was shortened by 3 bases and J by 0 bases, with 8 bases between the two germline ends. The CDR3 length is 13 residues. CDR3 region: CSARTVMNTEAFF. The CDR3 DNA reads as TGCAGTGCTAGGACGGTAATGAACACTGAAGCTTTCTTT.

The chain couples TRBV23-1 to TRBJ2-1; 7 nucleotides align to TRBD1. TRBV23-1 is identified as an open reading frame with a role that is uncertain. The junction had 14 bases not matched to a gene; V was cut back by 7 bases and J by 5 bases. The CDR3 is 16 residues long. The CDR3 is CASMPSAGDRDNEQFF. For the CDR3, the DNA is TGCGCCAGCATGCCTTCCGCCGGGGACAGAGACAATGAGCAGTTCTTC.

This clonotype was seen a handful of times. The chain combines TRBV5-1 with TRBJ2-7; no clear D gene. This CDR3 has 11 residues. V was trimmed by 4 bases and J by 5 bases, leaving 7 bases between them. Germline values: CDR1 SGHRS, CDR2 YFSETQ. The CDR3 DNA reads TGCGCCAGCAGCCCAGGAGACGAGCAGTACTTC. Its translation: CASSPGDEQYF.

This clonotype came up many times. J is TRBJ2-2 and V is TRBV9; 8 bases are shared with TRBD2. V gave up 0 bases and J gave up 0 bases; unmatched junction bases: 4. Germline values: CDR1 SGDLS, CDR2 YYNGEE. The CDR3 sequence is 17 residues long. The chain's CDR3 is CASSVEALAANTGELFF. Here the CDR3 DNA reads TGTGCCAGCAGCGTAGAAGCACTAGCGGCGAACACCGGGGAGCTGTTTTTT.

This clonotype appeared many times. V and J are TRBV5-1 and TRBJ2-1, with no clear D. V gave up 4 bases and J gave up 4 bases, with 6 bases separating them. CDR1 and CDR2 from the germline V gene are SGHRS and YFSETQ. The CDR3 has 12 amino acids. The CDR3 nucleotides are TGCGCCAGCAGCCAGAGTTACAATGAGCAGTTCTTC. Its protein product is CASSQSYNEQFF.

This clonotype was picked up a small number of times. The V call is TRBV2, the J call TRBJ1-2; tentative D call: TRBD1 (5 bases). V was clipped by 7 bases and J by 6 bases, with 15 bases between them. Germline V CDR1 and CDR2: SNHLY, FYNNEI. The CDR3 runs to 13 residues. The CDR3 loop is CASKAGGSNGYTF. CDR3 DNA sequence: TGTGCCAGCAAAGCGGGGGGATCTAATGGCTACACCTTC.

This clonotype appeared many times. V gene TRBV2 combines with J gene TRBJ2-5; D uncertain. This CDR3 has 15 residues. The ends were cut back, 3 bases at V and 5 bases at J, with 16 bases in the middle. Per the germline V gene, CDR1 is SNHLY and CDR2 is FYNNEI. CDR3 nucleotide sequence: TGTGCCAGCAGTGAGGGTGGAAATCCTGTGGAGACCCAGTACTTC. Translation: CASSEGGNPVETQYF.

This clonotype came up a few times. V is TRBV6-1 and J is TRBJ2-7; 10 bases match TRBD2. This CDR3 is 15 amino acids long. The V and J ends lost 4 bases and 1 base, in that order; junction bases with no gene match: 4. The germline CDR1 and CDR2 sequences are MNHNS and SASEGT. CDR3 in amino acids: CASSVQTSGSYEQYF. Written as DNA, the CDR3 is TGTGCCAGCAGTGTGCAGACTAGCGGGTCCTACGAGCAGTACTTC.

This clonotype was counted only a few times. The chain carries TRBV5-1 and TRBJ2-3, with TRBD1 matching over 8 bases. This CDR3 region has 15 residues. CDR1 is SGHRS, CDR2 YFSETQ, per germline. V trimming: 5 bases; J trimming: 1 base; junction bases outside the gene matches: 6. The CDR3 DNA is TGCGCCAGCAGACCCCGGGACAGGCGCACAGATACGCAGTATTTT. As protein: CASRPRDRRTDTQYF.